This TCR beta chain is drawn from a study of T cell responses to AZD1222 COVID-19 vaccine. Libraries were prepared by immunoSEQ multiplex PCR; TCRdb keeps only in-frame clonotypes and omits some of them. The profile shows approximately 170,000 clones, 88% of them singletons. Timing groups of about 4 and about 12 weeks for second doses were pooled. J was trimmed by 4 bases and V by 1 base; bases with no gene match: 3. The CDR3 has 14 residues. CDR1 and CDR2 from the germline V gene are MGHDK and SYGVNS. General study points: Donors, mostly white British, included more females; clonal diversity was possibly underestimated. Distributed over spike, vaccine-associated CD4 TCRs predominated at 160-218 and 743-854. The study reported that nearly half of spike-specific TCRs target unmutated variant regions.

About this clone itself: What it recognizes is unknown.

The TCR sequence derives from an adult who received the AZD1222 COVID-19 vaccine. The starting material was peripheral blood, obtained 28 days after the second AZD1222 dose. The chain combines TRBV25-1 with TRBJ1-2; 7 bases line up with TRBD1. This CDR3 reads CASSESGGLYGYTF. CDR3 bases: TGTGCCAGCAGTGAATCAGGGGGACTCTATGGCTACACCTTC.